This TCR beta chain appears in the sequencing data of a study of human T cells and chemical hapten exposure. Trimming removed 3 bases from V and 2 bases from J; junction bases left unmatched: 10. Germline V gene lookup returns CDR1 DFQATT and CDR2 SNEGSKA (reference sequence). This CDR3 is 17 amino acids long. Specified time point: patch test 3, about 24 weeks after DPC sensitization. Treatment indicated: therapeutic diphenylcyclopropenone sensitization with weekly scalp DPC. TCRdb re-called the RACE reads through MiXCR, storing one row per CDR3 protein. The data show about 120,000 distinct CDR3 sequences, about 10% seen once.

This chain uses TRBV20-1 with TRBJ2-7; 13 bases agree with TRBD2. The TCR originated in a woman between 45 and 65 years old with alopecia areata. Some clones in this sample may be carry-over from other donors' samples. The sequencing used whole blood, collected in connection with sensitization to the hapten diphenylcyclopropenone (DPC). As DNA, the CDR3 is TGCAGTGCTAGCAGGACTAGCGGGAGTTCTACTCCCTACGAGCAGTACTTC. Translation: CSASRTSGSSTPYEQYF.